Presented here are 28 T cell receptor beta chains from one specimen sequenced in a study of CD8+ T cells in alopecia areata. Reverse transcription of extracted RNA yielded cDNA, which provided the sequencing template. This table comes from immunoSEQ multiplex PCR, and its TCRdb copy is limited to in-frame clones, with some not included. The table shows roughly 130,000 clones, with roughly three fifths occurring only once. The sequencing here drew on CD4+ T cells sorted from blood, taken at week 0. Source of these receptors: a human donor with alopecia areata.

This clone has just a few counts. This chain uses TRBV20-1 with TRBJ2-7; no clear D gene. Trimming took off 3 bases at V and 3 bases at J, with 6 bases between the two ends. Per germline, CDR1 DFQATT and CDR2 SNEGSKA (reference sequence). The CDR3 contains 11 residues. The CDR3 DNA reads as TGCAGTGCTAGGGTTGTCTACGAGCAGTACTTC. As protein: CSARVVYEQYF.

The chain links TRBV5-4 to TRBJ2-1; D is unresolved. The V end was cut by 0 bases, the J end by 0 bases, with 10 bases between. The CDR3 covers 16 residues. The V gene's germline CDR1 is SGHNT and CDR2 YYREEE (reference sequence). DNA for the CDR3: TGTGCCAGCAGCTTGGTCCCCGAAAGCTCCTACAATGAGCAGTTCTTC. It encodes CASSLVPESSYNEQFF.

The chain couples TRBV5-4 to TRBJ2-3; D is uncertain. Germline CDR1 SGHNT, CDR2 YYREEE (reference sequence). V lost 0 bases, J lost 1 base, and 3 bases lay in between. CDR3 length equals 13 residues. In DNA, the CDR3 is TGTGCCAGCAGCTTGGAGCGCACAGATACGCAGTATTTT. The encoded protein is CASSLERTDTQYF.

The rearrangement uses TRBV5-4 and TRBJ2-5; D gene unclear. The germline V and J ends were trimmed by 0 bases and 5 bases, with 14 bases remaining between them. The CDR3 loop spans 15 amino acids. The germline gives CDR1 SGHNT, CDR2 YYREEE (reference sequence). DNA for the CDR3: TGTGCCAGCAGCTTGGGTCCAGCCGGGCGGGAGACCCAGTACTTC. Translated, it gives CASSLGPAGRETQYF.

This sequence joins TRBV5-4 and TRBJ1-1, with TRBD1 as a possible D gene (5 bases). V lost 0 bases, J lost 0 bases, and 9 bases lay in between. Germline-derived CDR1 and CDR2 are SGHNT and YYREEE (reference sequence). The CDR3 totals 15 residues. The CDR3 sequence: CASSLAPGMNTEAFF. The CDR3 bases are TGTGCCAGCAGCTTGGCCCCAGGGATGAACACTGAAGCTTTCTTT. Using reference TRBV5-4 and TRBJ1-1 for the parts outside the CDR3, the full variable domain is ETGVTQSPTHLIKTRGQQVTLRCSSQSGHNTVSWYQQALGQGPQFIFQYYREEENGRGNFPPRFSGLQFPNYSSELNVNALELDDSALYLCASSLAPGMNTEAFFGQGTRLTVV.

This chain uses TRBV4-3 with TRBJ2-7, with 8 bases identical to TRBD2. There are 18 residues in the CDR3. Germline CDR1 LGHNA, CDR2 YSLEER. Losses at the gene ends were 0 bases for V and 9 bases for J; bases not matched to a gene: 19. The CDR3, as DNA: TGCGCCAGCAGCCAAGAAGTTTTTTTAGCGGGGTTTATGCCTACGCAGTACTTC. This translates into CASSQEVFLAGFMPTQYF.

V usage is TRBV27 and J usage is TRBJ2-5; 8 bases are shared with TRBD1. Germline CDR1 and CDR2: MNHEY and SMNVEV (reference sequence). The length of the CDR3 is 15 residues. V was pared by 5 bases and J by 7 bases, with 12 bases of the junction left unmatched. CDR3 residues: CASSPGTGQEGTQYF. DNA for the CDR3: TGTGCCAGCAGTCCCGGGACAGGTCAGGAAGGGACCCAGTACTTC.

The gene calls are TRBV28 and TRBJ2-3, with a weak D call TRBD1 (8 bases). Trimming removed 5 bases at V and 1 base at J, with 16 bases between. The CDR3 covers 16 residues. CDR1 and CDR2 (germline): MDHEN, SYDVKM. The CDR3 loop is CASSPGGQVGTDTQYF. CDR3 sequence (DNA): TGTGCCAGCAGTCCGGGGGGACAGGTCGGCACAGATACGCAGTATTTT.

This clone came up a few times. The V gene is TRBV5-1, the J gene TRBJ1-5; 8 nucleotides match TRBD1. There are 16 residues in the CDR3. With V trimmed by 0 bases and J by 5 bases, 7 bases remained unmatched. The germline V gene has CDR1 SGHRS and CDR2 YFSETQ. The CDR3 DNA follows: TGCGCCAGCAGCTTGGGCCCCGGACAGGGAGATCAGCCCCAGCATTTT. Protein product: CASSLGPGQGDQPQHF.

The rearrangement uses TRBV9 and TRBJ2-5; 8 nucleotides align to TRBD2. There are 16 residues in the CDR3. Trimming removed 0 bases from V and 4 bases from J; junction bases left unmatched: 8. Germline V gene sequence: CDR1 SGDLS, CDR2 YYNGEE. The CDR3 is CASSVGTSLPGETQYF. CDR3 DNA sequence: TGTGCCAGCAGCGTAGGGACTAGCCTCCCCGGAGAGACCCAGTACTTC.

A word on this clone: At the DNA level, this CDR3 is encoded by other sequences in the same sample as well. The chain has TRBV18 and TRBJ1-1; no definite D call. The CDR3 consists of 13 residues. Per the germline V gene, CDR1 is KGHSH and CDR2 is LQKENI. The V gene lost 2 bases and the J gene lost 0 bases, with 4 bases spanning the gap. This CDR3 is CASSPGVNTEAFF. The CDR3 bases are TGTGCCAGCTCACCAGGGGTGAACACTGAAGCTTTCTTT.

The rearrangement uses TRBV5-6 and TRBJ2-5; perhaps TRBD1 as D (5 bases). V lost 0 bases, J lost 5 bases, and 11 bases lay in between. This CDR3 is built from 14 residues. Germline-derived CDR1 and CDR2 are SGHDT and YYEEEE. The CDR3 region is CASSLVQGFETQYF. CDR3 nucleotides: TGTGCCAGCAGCTTGGTCCAGGGCTTTGAGACCCAGTACTTC.

This clone was seen more than once but under ten times. This chain uses TRBV6-5 with TRBJ2-3; D perhaps matches TRBD2 (7 bases). Germline V gene lookup returns CDR1 MNHEY and CDR2 SVGAGI. Trimming left V 2 bases short and J 6 bases short, with 15 bases between. The CDR3 spans 15 residues. CDR3 protein: CASSYEGGPSDTQYF. CDR3 DNA: TGTGCCAGCAGTTACGAGGGGGGGCCGTCGGATACGCAGTATTTT.

V is TRBV11-1 and J is TRBJ1-2; D uncertain. The germline CDR1 and CDR2 sequences are SGHAT and FQDESV (reference sequence). The CDR3 covers 12 residues. Trimming stripped 1 base from V and 7 bases from J, with 7 bases between. CDR3 in amino acids: CASSLDKRGYTF. The CDR3 region has the DNA TGTGCCAGCAGCTTAGATAAGCGTGGCTACACCTTC.

The CDR3 loop reads CASSRSGTANYGYTF. DNA of the CDR3: TGTGCCAGCAGCCGGTCTGGGACAGCTAACTATGGCTACACCTTC. The V and J genes are TRBV7-9 and TRBJ1-2, with TRBD1 identical over 7 bases. The J segment lost 0 bases and the V segment lost 5 bases, leaving 6 bases of the junction unmatched. The germline V gene has CDR1 SEHNR and CDR2 FQNEAQ (reference sequence). CDR3 size: 15 residues.

The sample holds a few counts of this clone. The chain is built from TRBV5-1 and TRBJ2-7; TRBD1 is a possible D gene (5 bases). V lost 0 bases and J lost 3, with 7 bases in between. Germline CDR1 SGHRS, CDR2 YFSETQ. The CDR3 spans 13 residues. The CDR3 region has the DNA TGCGCCAGCAGCTTGGGACAGAACTACGAGCAGTACTTC. Amino acid sequence: CASSLGQNYEQYF.

This clone was seen more than once but under ten times. The chain has TRBV28 and TRBJ1-1; D is undetermined. Germline CDR1 reads MDHEN; CDR2 reads SYDVKM. The V gene lost 3 bases and the J gene lost 7 bases, with 12 bases spanning the gap. CDR3 length: 13 residues. CDR3 in DNA: TGTGCCAGCAGTTTGGGAGGACGGGATGAAGCTTTCTTT. This translates into CASSLGGRDEAFF.

The gene calls are TRBV29-1 and TRBJ2-4; TRBD2 agrees at 8 bases. The germline V gene encodes CDR1 SQVTM and CDR2 ANQGSEA. This CDR3 has 15 amino acids. After removal of 4 bases from V and 1 base from J, the junction contained 6 bases not matched to a gene. The CDR3 DNA reads TGCAGCGTTGTTTTGTCGGGAGGGGCCAAAAACATTCAGTACTTC. This codes for CSVVLSGGAKNIQYF.

The chain couples TRBV19 to TRBJ2-2; TRBD1 aligns across 7 bases. Losses at the gene ends were 5 bases for V and 7 bases for J; bases not matched to a gene: 7. Germline CDR1 and CDR2: LNHDA and SQIVND (reference sequence). The CDR3 consists of 14 residues. The CDR3 loop reads CASSPGQDDGELFF. The CDR3 DNA sequence: TGTGCCAGTAGTCCAGGACAGGACGACGGGGAGCTGTTTTTT.

The chain carries TRBV28 and TRBJ2-7; no clear D gene. The V end lost 5 bases, the J end lost 6 bases, and 11 bases lay between the germline ends. CDR3 length: 12 amino acids. CDR1 is MDHEN and CDR2 is SYDVKM in the germline V gene. CDR3 loop: CASSTDPSEQYF. For the CDR3, the DNA is TGTGCCAGCAGTACCGACCCGTCCGAGCAGTACTTC.

V and J are TRBV15 and TRBJ2-4; a possible D gene is TRBD1 (5 bases). Germline loops: CDR1 LNHNV, CDR2 YYDKDF (reference sequence). There are 18 residues in the CDR3. The germline V and J ends were trimmed by 3 bases and 0 bases, with 18 bases remaining between them. CDR3 residues: CATSSPIRQTIAKNIQYF. CDR3 sequence (DNA): TGTGCCACCAGCAGTCCCATCAGACAGACGATAGCCAAAAACATTCAGTACTTC.

The rearrangement uses TRBV7-2 and TRBJ2-1; TRBD1 matches 8 bases. V was clipped by 4 bases and J by 3 bases; unmatched bases: 2. Per the germline V gene, CDR1 is SGHTA and CDR2 is FQGNSA. This CDR3 region has 14 residues. CDR3 nucleotides: TGTGCCAGCAGCTCCAGGGGGCTCTACAATGAGCAGTTCTTC. It specifies CASSSRGLYNEQFF.

CDR3 coding DNA: TGCGCCAGCAAATCGATCGGGGAGCTGTTTTTT. Its translation: CASKSIGELFF. V is TRBV23-1 and J is TRBJ2-2; D is unclear. TRBV23-1 is an open reading frame whose function is uncertain. V dropped 7 bases and J dropped 7 bases, with 7 bases sitting between them. The CDR3 contains 11 residues.

The chain uses TRBV19 and TRBJ2-2, with D unresolved. The CDR3 runs 11 residues. CDR1 and CDR2 from the germline V gene are LNHDA and SQIVND (reference sequence). Between the trimmed V and J ends, which lost 9 bases and 5 bases, there was a span of 7 bases. DNA for the CDR3: TGTGCCAGAACGCTTACCGGGGAGCTGTTTTTT. This translates into CARTLTGELFF.

The chain carries TRBV5-1 and TRBJ2-5; D assignment may be TRBD1 or TRBD2 (5 bases each). This CDR3 is built from 13 residues. Trimming cost V 4 bases and J 5 bases, with 12 bases left between them. Germline CDR1 reads SGHRS; CDR2 reads YFSETQ. The CDR3, as DNA: TGCGCCAGCAGCACCCAGGGAGTTGAGACCCAGTACTTC. As protein: CASSTQGVETQYF. The full variable domain, with the rest looked up from reference TRBV5-1 and TRBJ2-5, is KAGVTQTPRYLIKTRGQQVTLSCSPISGHRSVSWYQQTPGQGLQFLFEYFSETQRNKGNFPGRFSGRQFSNSRSEMNVSTLELGDSALYLCASSTQGVETQYFGPGTRLLVL.

V is TRBV5-1 and J is TRBJ1-2; tentatively, D is TRBD1 (6 bases). Germline assignment: CDR1 SGHRS and CDR2 YFSETQ. V lost 4 bases and J 8 bases, leaving 15 bases between the germline ends. This CDR3 has 13 amino acids. CDR3 residues: CASSIAGDDGYTF. CDR3 bases: TGCGCCAGCAGCATCGCAGGGGACGACGGCTACACCTTC.

A few counts support this clone. The chain employs TRBV4-3 and TRBJ2-5; D may be TRBD1 or TRBD2 (6 bases each). CDR1 is LGHNA and CDR2 is YSLEER in the germline V gene. The CDR3 totals 15 residues. Trimming took off 4 bases at V and 4 bases at J, with 16 bases between the two ends. Here the CDR3 DNA reads TGCGCCAGCAGCCGAGGGGGGACACCCGGAGAGACCCAGTACTTC. Amino acid sequence: CASSRGGTPGETQYF.

Comments on this clone: Other nucleotide sequences in the sample specify the same CDR3. The V and J genes are TRBV7-2 and TRBJ1-2; TRBD1 is a possible D gene (6 bases). The V end lost 3 bases, the J end lost 4 bases, and 6 bases lay between the germline ends. Germline V gives CDR1 SGHTA, CDR2 FQGNSA. The CDR3 loop spans 12 amino acids. The CDR3 DNA sequence: TGTGCCAGCAGCTTGGACAGCTATGGCTACACCTTC. Its translation is CASSLDSYGYTF.